This TCR beta chain appears in the sequencing data of a study of T cell responses to AZD1222 COVID-19 vaccine. V lost 3 bases and J lost 5; bases outside the gene matches: 6. There are 14 residues in the CDR3. CDR1 and CDR2 from the germline V gene are SGHTA and FQGNSA. Here immunoSEQ multiplex PCR was the method, and the copy in TCRdb shows in-frame clones only, minus some. The repertoire includes tens of thousands of clones, 80% of them detected once, and about an eighth sits in the top ten. Whether given at about 4 or about 12 weeks, second doses were pooled. This chain uses TRBV7-2 with TRBJ2-5; 7 bases match TRBD1. The source material was peripheral blood, sampled 28 days after the second AZD1222 dose. The sequence was collected from an adult who received the AZD1222 COVID-19 vaccine. CDR3 coding DNA: TGTGCCAGCAGCTTGACAGGGTTTCCGGAGACCCAGTACTTC. It yields the protein CASSLTGFPETQYF.